The subject of this entry is one T cell receptor (beta chain). The record originates from a study of T cell responses to AZD1222 COVID-19 vaccine. The CDR3 runs to 13 residues. The V end was cut by 8 bases, the J end by 7 bases, with 17 bases between. Germline assignment: CDR1 SNHLY and CDR2 FYNNEI. The method was immunoSEQ multiplex PCR; TCRdb's version includes in-frame clones alone and lacks a portion of them. The sample has approximately 91,000 clones, roughly 90% seen once; the top ten hold around 28%. Specimen: peripheral blood, collected 28 days after the second AZD1222 dose. The rearrangement joins TRBV2 to TRBJ2-5, with D perhaps assigned TRBD1 or TRBD2 (5 bases each). The receptor's source is an adult who received the AZD1222 COVID-19 vaccine. CDR3 nucleotides: TGTGCCAGCCAGATGGGACCACTAGGGACCCAGTACTTC. It encodes CASQMGPLGTQYF.